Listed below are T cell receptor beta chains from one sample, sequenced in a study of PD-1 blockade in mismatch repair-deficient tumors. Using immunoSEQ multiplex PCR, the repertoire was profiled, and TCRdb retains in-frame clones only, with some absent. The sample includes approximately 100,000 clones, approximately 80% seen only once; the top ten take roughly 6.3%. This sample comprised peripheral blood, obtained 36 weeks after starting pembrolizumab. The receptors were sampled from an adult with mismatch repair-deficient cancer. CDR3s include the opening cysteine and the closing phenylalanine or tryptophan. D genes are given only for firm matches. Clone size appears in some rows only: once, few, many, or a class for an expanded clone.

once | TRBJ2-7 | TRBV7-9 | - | TGTGCCAGCAGCTCCGTAATCGGCGAGCAGTACTTC | CASSSVIGEQYF
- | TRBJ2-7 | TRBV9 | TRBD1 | TGTGCCAGCAGCCCCACAGGGGGCGCGTTATACGAGCAGTACTTC | CASSPTGGALYEQYF
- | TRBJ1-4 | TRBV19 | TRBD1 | TGTGCCAGTAGCTTGACAGGGGTGAATGAAAAACTGTTTTTT | CASSLTGVNEKLFF
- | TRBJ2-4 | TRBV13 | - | TGTGCCAGCAGCCCGACGCCGTGGGCGGCCAAAAACATTCAGTACTTC | CASSPTPWAAKNIQYF
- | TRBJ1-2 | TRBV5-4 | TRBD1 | TGTGCCAGCAGCCCAGGGACAGGGGACACCTATGGCTACACCTTC | CASSPGTGDTYGYTF
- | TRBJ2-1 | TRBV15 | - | TGTGCCACCAGCAGAGGGTCCGGCGGGACCTCCTACAATGAGCAGTTCTTC | CATSRGSGGTSYNEQFF
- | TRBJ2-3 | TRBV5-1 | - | TGCGCCAGCAGCTCCATTGCGGCTAGCACAGATACGCAGTATTTT | CASSSIAASTDTQYF
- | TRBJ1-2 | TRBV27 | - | TGTGCCAGCAGTCCACTGGGCGCCGACTATGGCTACACCTTC | CASSPLGADYGYTF
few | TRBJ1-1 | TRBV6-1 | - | TGTGCCAGCAGTGAAAACTATAAGAGGCAGGGGAGAGGGACTGAAGCTTTCTTT | CASSENYKRQGRGTEAFF
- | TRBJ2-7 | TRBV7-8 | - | TGTGCCAGCAGCTCCCGACAGACTCAGCAGCCTGACCTGGGAGAGCAGTACTTC | CASSSRQTQQPDLGEQYF
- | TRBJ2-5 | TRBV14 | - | TGTGCCAGCAGCCCGACCAGGGGCCCGGGGACCCAGTACTTC | CASSPTRGPGTQYF
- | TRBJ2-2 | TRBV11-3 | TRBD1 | TGTGCCAGCAGCTCGCTGACAGGGCGCACCGGGGAGCTGTTTTTT | CASSSLTGRTGELFF
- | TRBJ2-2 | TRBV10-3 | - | TGTGCCATCAGAACTAGATCCGGGGAGCTGTTTTTT | CAIRTRSGELFF
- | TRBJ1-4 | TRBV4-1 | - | TGCGCCAGCAGCCAAGAGGTGGCTAATGAAAAACTGTTTTTT | CASSQEVANEKLFF
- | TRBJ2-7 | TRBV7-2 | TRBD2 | TGTGCCAGCAGCTTAGGAGGAGGAGCGGGGGCCTACGAGCAGTACTTC | CASSLGGGAGAYEQYF
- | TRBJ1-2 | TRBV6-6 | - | TGTGCCAGCAGTTACTCACAGGGCCGGACTAACTATGGCTACACCTTC | CASSYSQGRTNYGYTF
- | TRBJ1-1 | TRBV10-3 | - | TGTGCCATCAGTGAGAGGCAGACAAACACTGAAGCTTTCTTT | CAISERQTNTEAFF
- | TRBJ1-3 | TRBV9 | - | TGTGCCAGCGGATTAGATTTCACAGGGTACGGAAACACCATATATTTT | CASGLDFTGYGNTIYF
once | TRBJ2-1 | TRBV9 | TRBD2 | TGTGCCAGCAGCGTAGGGAGCGGGAGTCTGGATGAGCAGTTCTTC | CASSVGSGSLDEQFF
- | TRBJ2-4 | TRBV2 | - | TGTGCCAGCATAGGGTTGTGGAACATTCAGTACTTC | CASIGLWNIQYF
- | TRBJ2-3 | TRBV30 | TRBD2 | TGTGCCTGCCCACCTGTAGCGGGAATCATAGATACGCAGTATTTT | CACPPVAGIIDTQYF
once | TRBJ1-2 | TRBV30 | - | TGTGCCTGGAGTGTTTCTAGGGGCTCTGGCTACACCTTC | CAWSVSRGSGYTF
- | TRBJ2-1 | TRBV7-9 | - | TGTGCCAGCAGCTTAGCACGCAGTTACGGTGAGCAGTTCTTC | CASSLARSYGEQFF
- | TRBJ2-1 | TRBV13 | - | TGTGCCAGCAGCCGGGAGCCTTACAATGAGCAGTTCTTC | CASSREPYNEQFF
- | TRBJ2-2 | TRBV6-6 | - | TGTGCCAGCACCACTAGCTTAGCCGGGGAGCTGTTTTTT | CASTTSLAGELFF
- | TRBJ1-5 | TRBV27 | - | TGTGCCAGCAGTTACGAGGGTCCGAATCAGCCCCAGCATTTT | CASSYEGPNQPQHF
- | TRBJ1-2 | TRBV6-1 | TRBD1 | TGTGCCAGCAGTGCATACCCAAGGACAGGGGGTTTTGGCTACACCTTC | CASSAYPRTGGFGYTF
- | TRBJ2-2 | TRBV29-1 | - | TGCACCATTAGGGGGTTAGGGGAGCTGTTTTTT | CTIRGLGELFF
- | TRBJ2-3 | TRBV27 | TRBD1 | TGTGCCAGCAGTTTATGGCCAGGGGGATCAGATACGCAGTATTTT | CASSLWPGGSDTQYF
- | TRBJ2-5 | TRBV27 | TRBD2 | TGTGCCAGCAGTTCCCTGGGACTAGCGGGAGCTGAGACCCAGTACTTC | CASSSLGLAGAETQYF
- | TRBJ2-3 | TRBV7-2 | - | TGTGCCAGCAGCTTGGGGGCAGCCTCTAGCACAGATACGCAGTATTTT | CASSLGAASSTDTQYF
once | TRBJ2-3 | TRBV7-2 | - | TGTGCCAGCAGCTTATCGCAGCTCACAGATACGCAGTATTTT | CASSLSQLTDTQYF